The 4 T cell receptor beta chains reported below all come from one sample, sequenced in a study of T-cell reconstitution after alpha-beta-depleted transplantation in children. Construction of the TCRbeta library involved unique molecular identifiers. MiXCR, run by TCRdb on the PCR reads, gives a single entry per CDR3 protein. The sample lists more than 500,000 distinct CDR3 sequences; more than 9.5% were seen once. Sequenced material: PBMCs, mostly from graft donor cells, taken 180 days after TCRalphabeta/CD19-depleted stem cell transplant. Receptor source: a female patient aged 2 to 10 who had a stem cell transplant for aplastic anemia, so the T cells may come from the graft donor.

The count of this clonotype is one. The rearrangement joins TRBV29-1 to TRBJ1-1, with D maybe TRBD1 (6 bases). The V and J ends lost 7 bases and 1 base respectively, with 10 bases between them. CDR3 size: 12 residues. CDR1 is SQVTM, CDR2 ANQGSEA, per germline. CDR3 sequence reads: CSASTGNTEAFF. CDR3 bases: TGCAGCGCTTCGACAGGGAACACTGAAGCTTTCTTT.

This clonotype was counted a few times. The CDR3 nucleotides are TGTGCCAGCATTCAACAGGAGTACCAAGAGACCCAGTACTTC. This gives the protein CASIQQEYQETQYF. The chain recombines TRBV6-2 or TRBV6-3 with TRBJ2-5; possible D gene TRBD1, 5 bases. CDR1 MNHEY and CDR2 SVGEGT come from the germline V gene. V lost 7 bases and J lost 0, with 12 bases in between. The CDR3 is made up of 14 amino acids.

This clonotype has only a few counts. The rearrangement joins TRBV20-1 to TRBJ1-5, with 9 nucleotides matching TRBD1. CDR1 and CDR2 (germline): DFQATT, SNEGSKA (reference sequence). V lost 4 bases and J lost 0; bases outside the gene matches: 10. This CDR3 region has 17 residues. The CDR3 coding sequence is TGCAGTGCTACCCGGGACAGGGCGACATATAGCAATCAGCCCCAGCATTTT. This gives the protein CSATRDRATYSNQPQHF.

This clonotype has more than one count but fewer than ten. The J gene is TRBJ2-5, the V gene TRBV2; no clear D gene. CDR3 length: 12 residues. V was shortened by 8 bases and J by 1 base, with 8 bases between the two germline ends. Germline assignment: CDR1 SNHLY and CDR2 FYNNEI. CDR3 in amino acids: CASSGFQETQYF. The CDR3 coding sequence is TGTGCCAGCTCCGGGTTCCAAGAGACCCAGTACTTC.